This TCR beta chain stems from a study of blood T cell repertoires in COVID-19. Looking at the study overall: In each case, the material was cDNA or gDNA derived from T cells, B-cell-depleted T cells, or PBMCs.

Cohorts were assigned according to the clinical history that participants reported. In Cohort 3, a recovered donor had either two negative PCRs, clearance, or symptom resolution. Trimming shortened V by 0 bases and J by 7 bases, and 15 bases separated the two germline ends. The CDR3 runs to 16 residues. Germline V gene sequence: CDR1 ENHRY, CDR2 SYGVKD. Per the study methods: Estimation of nucleated cell counts relied on the amplification of reference gene primers. Only in-frame clones appear in the TCRdb table, and some are missing; sequencing was by immunoSEQ multiplex PCR. The DNA gave D and trimming, while V, J and clone size come from that table. The data show some 170,000 clones, with approximately 80% seen just once and roughly 15% held by the top ten.

The sequenced material came from PBMCs or T cells enriched from blood (not recorded which). The origin of this receptor is a middle-aged man who had recovered from COVID-19. The chain combines TRBV10-3 with TRBJ1-4, with D possibly being TRBD1 (6 bases). The CDR3 DNA follows: TGTGCCATCAGTGAGTCCGGGGACACCCGAGGTGAAAAACTGTTTTTT. This translates into CAISESGDTRGEKLFF.